The subject of this entry is one T cell receptor (beta chain). This specimen belongs to a study of blood T cell repertoires in COVID-19. Libraries were prepared by immunoSEQ multiplex PCR; TCRdb keeps only in-frame clonotypes and omits some of them. The sample lists under 250,000 clones, about 80% occurring once. Participants were placed into cohorts based on the clinical history they reported. This CDR3 has 15 amino acids. The germline gives CDR1 MNHEY, CDR2 SMNVEV (reference sequence). The junction had 10 bases not matched to a gene; V was cut back by 2 bases and J by 6 bases. Sequences were obtained from PBMCs or T cells enriched from blood (not recorded which). The source is a man in his sixties who had recovered from COVID-19. The J gene is TRBJ2-7, the V gene TRBV27, with 7 bases that match TRBD1. The CDR3 reads CASSLSWQGVGEQYF. CDR3 nucleotide sequence: TGTGCCAGCAGTTTAAGCTGGCAGGGGGTAGGCGAGCAGTACTTC.